These 9 T cell receptor beta chains share one sample of origin, sequenced in a study of blood T cell repertoires in COVID-19. This table comes from immunoSEQ multiplex PCR, and its TCRdb copy is limited to in-frame clones, with some not included. The profile shows some 200,000 clones, around 84% of them singletons. Sequenced sample: peripheral blood. Receptors were obtained from a man aged 30-40 years with active or convalescent COVID-19.

The J gene is TRBJ1-5, the V gene TRBV21-1. TRBV21-1 is listed as a pseudogene. This CDR3 is 18 amino acids long. The CDR3 loop reads CATLRRGKLPDSNQPQHF. In DNA, the CDR3 is TGTGCCACCCTTCGACGGGGTAAGCTCCCCGATAGCAATCAGCCCCAGCATTTT.

This clone was picked up a small number of times. V usage is TRBV7-9 and J usage is TRBJ2-1; 9 bases fit TRBD1. There are 15 residues in the CDR3. V was clipped by 2 bases and J by 7 bases; unmatched bases: 6. Germline V lookup: CDR1 SEHNR, CDR2 FQNEAQ (reference sequence). The CDR3 spells CASSLTRDRDNEQFF. The DNA of the CDR3 is TGTGCCAGCAGCTTAACTCGGGACAGGGATAATGAGCAGTTCTTC.

This clone has a single count. The rearrangement links TRBV24-1 to TRBJ1-2, with 11 bases fitting TRBD1. Germline V CDR1 and CDR2: KGHDR, SFDVKD. V gave up 1 base and J gave up 8 bases; unmatched junction bases: 8. The CDR3 totals 16 residues. CDR3 residues: CATSDFTDRGPGGYTF. The CDR3 DNA reads TGTGCCACCAGTGATTTTACGGACAGGGGGCCCGGGGGCTACACCTTC.

V and J are TRBV29-1 and TRBJ2-1, with D maybe TRBD1 (6 bases). The CDR3 length is 12 residues. The V gene's germline CDR1 is SQVTM and CDR2 ANQGSEA. The V gene lost 7 bases and the J gene lost 4 bases, with 11 bases spanning the gap. Here the CDR3 reads CSGGQFYNEQFF. CDR3 DNA sequence: TGCAGCGGTGGACAGTTTTACAATGAGCAGTTCTTC.

This clone was recorded a few times. CDR3 residues: CASSQRGQGAHGELFF. The CDR3 DNA reads as TGTGCCAGCAGCCAAAGGGGACAGGGGGCCCACGGGGAGCTGTTTTTT. The chain couples TRBV3-1 (or the pseudogene TRBV3-2) to TRBJ2-2; TRBD1 matches at 12 bases. The CDR3 runs to 16 residues. Germline CDR1 reads LGHDT; CDR2 reads YNNKEL (reference sequence). V lost 2 bases and J lost 7; bases outside the gene matches: 5.

This rearrangement joins TRBV5-6 to TRBJ2-3; possibly TRBD2 for D (5 bases). V shed 0 bases and J shed 2 bases, with 13 bases lying between them. CDR3 length equals 16 residues. CDR1 SGHDT and CDR2 YYEEEE come from the germline V gene. The CDR3 DNA reads as TGTGCCAGCAGCTTGGGAGTAGCGAGCTACACAGATACGCAGTATTTT. This encodes CASSLGVASYTDTQYF.

V gene TRBV19 combines with J gene TRBJ1-2; TRBD1 is a possible D gene (6 bases). Germline CDR1 is LNHDA and CDR2 is SQIVND (reference sequence). The V and J ends lost 4 bases and 4 bases respectively, with 22 bases between them. The CDR3 runs 17 residues. CDR3 protein: CASSRTSSRDKIYGYTF. The CDR3 DNA sequence: TGTGCCAGTAGTAGGACCTCATCCCGGGACAAGATCTATGGCTACACCTTC.

The J gene is TRBJ2-1, the V gene TRBV28; the match to TRBD2 covers 8 bases. This CDR3 is built from 15 residues. V trimming: 1 base; J trimming: 7 bases; junction bases outside the gene matches: 6. CDR1 and CDR2 from the germline V gene are MDHEN and SYDVKM. The CDR3 DNA reads TGTGCCAGCAGTTTATCGGGCGGGAGGAGGAATGAGCAGTTCTTC. Its translation: CASSLSGGRRNEQFF.

The chain is built from TRBV6-1 and TRBJ2-5; D may be TRBD1 (5 bases). The V end lost 2 bases, the J end lost 2 bases, and 9 bases lay between the germline ends. Germline assignment: CDR1 MNHNS and CDR2 SASEGT. The CDR3 is 14 residues long. Here the CDR3 DNA reads TGTGCCAGCAGTGAAAATCGACAGCAAGAGACCCAGTACTTC. As protein: CASSENRQQETQYF.